These T cell receptor beta chains were read from a single sample in a study of shared clonotypes between healthy human individuals. Generated by immunoSEQ multiplex PCR, the TCRdb table keeps only in-frame clones and is missing some. Among a few million clones listed, roughly 92% were seen once. The sequenced material came from naive CD4+ T cells sorted from blood. The receptors were sampled from a man between 18 and 35 years old in good health. The CDR3 runs from the conserved cysteine through the conserved F or W.

TRBV6-5	CASNPTGDIHEQYF
TRBV28	CASSIRTGGTNEKLFF
TRBV21-1	CASSRRVGSYEQYF
TRBV30	CAWSVRTTDTQYF
TRBV4-1	CASSQVRGFATNEKLFF
TRBV7-9	CASSTGTRTQYF
TRBV19	CASSRGWGSNQPQHF
TRBV4-3	CASSHDTGELFF
TRBV4-1	CASSLRDGNEKLFF
TRBV19	CASKGSWGTEAFF
TRBV7-9	CASSPRGENEKLFF
TRBV10-3	CAISNTGELFF
TRBV2	CASSAQQGADTQYF
TRBV10-1	CASSDGQLMNTEAFF
TRBV30	CAWSPSWGGRGNEQFF
TRBV7-9	CASSLGGLAGEETQYF
TRBV2	CASSWERFNQPQHF
TRBV6-1	CASSEKKREALDTQYF
TRBV23-1	CASSPKSRYEQYF
TRBV7-9	CASSLGRTSGINEQFF
TRBV10-2	CASSAPGDKRTQYF
TRBV27	CASSSTRGGSSYNSPLHF
TRBV5-4	CASSPKQGPRVEQYF
TRBV25-1	CASSVTGGTFGSPLHF
TRBV7-2	CASSLGTGAVGNQPQHF
TRBV28	CASILGTGPYEQYF
TRBV28	CASSLGQQPKETQYF
TRBV18	CASSPPTGSSYEQYF